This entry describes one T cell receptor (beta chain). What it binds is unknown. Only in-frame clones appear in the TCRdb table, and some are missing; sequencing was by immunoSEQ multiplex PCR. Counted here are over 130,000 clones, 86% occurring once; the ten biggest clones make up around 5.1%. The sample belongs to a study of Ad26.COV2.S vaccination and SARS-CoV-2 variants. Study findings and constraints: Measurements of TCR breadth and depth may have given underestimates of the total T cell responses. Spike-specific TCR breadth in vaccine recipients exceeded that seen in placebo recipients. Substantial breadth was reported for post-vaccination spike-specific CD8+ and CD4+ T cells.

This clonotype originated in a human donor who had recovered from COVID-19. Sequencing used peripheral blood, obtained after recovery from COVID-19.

This CDR3 reads CASSVGGRGHGSADTQYF. DNA for the CDR3: TGTGCCAGCAGCGTAGGAGGGAGAGGGCACGGCTCGGCAGATACGCAGTATTTT. The chain couples TRBV9 to TRBJ2-3, with D possibly being TRBD2 (5 bases). The V gene's germline CDR1 is SGDLS and CDR2 YYNGEE. CDR3 size: 18 residues. Trimming pared 0 bases from V and 4 bases from J, leaving 21 bases between.